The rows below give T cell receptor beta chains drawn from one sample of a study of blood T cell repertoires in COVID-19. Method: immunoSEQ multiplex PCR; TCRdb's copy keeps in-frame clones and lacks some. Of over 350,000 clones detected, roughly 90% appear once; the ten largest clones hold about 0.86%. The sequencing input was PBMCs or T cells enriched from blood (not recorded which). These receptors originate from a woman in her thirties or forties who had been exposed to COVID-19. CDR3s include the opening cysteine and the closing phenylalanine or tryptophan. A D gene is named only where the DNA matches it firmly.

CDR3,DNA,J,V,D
CASTSKQGYEQYF,TGTGCCAGCACCTCAAAACAGGGTTACGAGCAGTACTTC,TRBJ2-7,TRBV27,.
CASSPSGQRETQYF,TGTGCCAGCAGCCCATCGGGACAGAGGGAGACCCAGTACTTC,TRBJ2-5,TRBV7-3,TRBD1
CASSPQGDREKLFF,TGTGCCAGCAGCCCCCAGGGGGATCGGGAAAAACTGTTTTTT,TRBJ1-4,TRBV7-9,TRBD1
CATSRGPSRGLRTDTQYF,TGTGCCACCAGCAGAGGGCCATCTAGGGGACTCCGCACAGATACGCAGTATTTT,TRBJ2-3,TRBV15,.
CAWSPGLSGNTIYF,TGTGCCTGGAGTCCAGGCCTCTCTGGAAACACCATATATTTT,TRBJ1-3,TRBV30,.
CASSPRQKMNTEAFF,TGTGCCAGCAGCCCCCGACAGAAAATGAACACTGAAGCTTTCTTT,TRBJ1-1,TRBV7-9,.
CATSDSNQAGSTDTQYF,TGTGCCACCAGTGATTCGAACCAAGCGGGTAGCACAGATACGCAGTATTTT,TRBJ2-3,TRBV24-1,.
CASSLENRINSPLHF,TGTGCCAGCAGCTTAGAGAATAGAATTAATTCACCCCTCCACTTT,TRBJ1-6,TRBV7-2,.
CASSITSGGDTQYF,TGTGCCAGCAGCATCACTAGCGGGGGAGATACGCAGTATTTT,TRBJ2-3,TRBV7-8,TRBD2
CASSLGTGNTEAFF,TGTGCCAGCAGCTTAGGGACAGGGAACACTGAAGCTTTCTTT,TRBJ1-1,TRBV7-8,TRBD1
CASRPTLANYGYTF,TGTGCCAGCAGGCCTACCTTAGCTAACTATGGCTACACCTTC,TRBJ1-2,TRBV25-1,.
CASSLGQGETQYF,TGTGCCAGCAGCCTGGGACAGGGCGAGACCCAGTACTTC,TRBJ2-5,TRBV7-6,TRBD1
CASSIGVGYNEQFF,TGTGCCAGTAGTATCGGGGTAGGCTACAATGAGCAGTTCTTC,TRBJ2-1,TRBV19,.
CAWTQGQSYNEQFF,TGTGCCTGGACCCAGGGCCAGTCCTACAATGAGCAGTTCTTC,TRBJ2-1,TRBV30,.
CASSHGQDQPQHF,TGTGCCAGCAGCCATGGACAGGATCAGCCCCAGCATTTT,TRBJ1-5,TRBV12-3/TRBV12-4,TRBD1
CASSRPSGGMNAEAFF,TGTGCCAGCAGCCGACCGTCGGGGGGTATGAACGCTGAAGCTTTCTTT,TRBJ1-1,TRBV7-9,.
CASTWTHGNEKLFF,TGTGCCAGTACATGGACACACGGTAATGAAAAACTGTTTTTT,TRBJ1-4,TRBV19,.
CASSPGGTGTSYNEQFF,TGTGCCAGCAGTCCCGGGGGGACCGGAACTTCCTACAATGAGCAGTTCTTC,TRBJ2-1,TRBV27,TRBD2
CASSLALGGSLNTEAFF,TGTGCCAGCAGCTTAGCATTGGGGGGGTCGCTTAACACTGAAGCTTTCTTT,TRBJ1-1,TRBV7-2,.
CASSYRGQGGYTF,TGTGCCAGCAGTTATCGGGGACAGGGAGGCTACACCTTC,TRBJ1-2,TRBV12-3/TRBV12-4,TRBD1
CASSLRQGHNNYGYTF,TGCGCCAGCAGCTTGCGGCAGGGCCATAATAACTATGGCTACACCTTC,TRBJ1-2,TRBV5-1,.
CASRVNERYNEQFF,TGTGCCAGTAGAGTTAACGAGCGGTACAATGAGCAGTTCTTC,TRBJ2-1,TRBV19,.
CASSPGTASNEQFF,TGCGCCAGCAGCCCCGGGACAGCTTCTAATGAGCAGTTCTTC,TRBJ2-1,TRBV5-1,TRBD1
CASRSDRGGNQPQHF,TGTGCCAGTAGATCGGACAGGGGAGGTAATCAGCCCCAGCATTTT,TRBJ1-5,TRBV19,TRBD1
CASSPRKKTSGGIVDTQYF,TGTGCCAGCAGCCCACGAAAAAAGACTAGCGGGGGGATCGTGGATACGCAGTATTTT,TRBJ2-3,TRBV11-2,TRBD2
CASSQVRQLNTEAFF,TGTGCCAGCAGCCAAGTACGACAGCTGAACACTGAAGCTTTCTTT,TRBJ1-1,TRBV14,.
CASSQGLANYYGYTF,TGCGCCAGCAGCCAAGGTTTGGCAAACTATTATGGCTACACCTTC,TRBJ1-2,TRBV4-3,.
CATRKRADTQYF,TGTGCCACCCGAAAGAGGGCAGATACGCAGTATTTT,TRBJ2-3,TRBV24-1,.
CASTTRTGREGQPQHF,TGTGCCAGTACCACAAGGACAGGGAGGGAAGGACAGCCCCAGCATTTT,TRBJ1-5,TRBV19,TRBD1
CASSISGTGNTIYF,TGTGCCAGTAGTATATCAGGGACTGGAAACACCATATATTTT,TRBJ1-3,TRBV19,.
CASRTPDGGRETQYF,TGTGCCAGCAGAACACCGGACGGGGGGCGGGAGACCCAGTACTTC,TRBJ2-5,TRBV25-1,.
CASSYTPGQIDNSPLHF,TGTGCCAGCAGTTACACCCCCGGACAGATTGATAATTCACCCCTCCACTTT,TRBJ1-6,TRBV6-2/TRBV6-3,.
CASSGGLRQGFNSPLHF,TGTGCCAGCAGCGGCGGCCTCAGGCAGGGGTTTAATTCACCCCTCCACTTT,TRBJ1-6,TRBV5-4,.